Sequencing of this T cell receptor (beta chain) was carried out in a study of T-cell reconstitution after alpha-beta-depleted transplantation in children. Study-level points and caveats: Recipient T cells and thymic progenitors that survived were the source of the high TCRbeta diversity seen at day 60 in some patients. T cells produced anew were the main source of T-cell counts and diversity one year after transplant. Expanded clones from the graft, numbering several hundred, reportedly supplied alpha-beta T cells about two months after transplant.

Regarding this clonotype: Its antigen remains unidentified.

Deletions cut 0 bases from V and 9 bases from J, with 9 bases between. The CDR3 sequence is 13 residues long. Unique molecular identifiers were used in preparing the TCRbeta library. TCRdb redid the calling of the PCR reads with MiXCR, one entry per CDR3 protein. The table records 500,000 to 650,000 distinct CDR3 sequences, 10% to 15% of them present only once. The chain couples TRBV12-3 or TRBV12-4 to TRBJ1-5; D unresolved. This clonotype was sampled from a male patient younger than 18 who had a stem cell transplant for acute myeloid leukemia, so the T cells may come from the graft donor. Sequencing was performed on PBMCs, mostly from graft donor cells, taken 360 days after TCRalphabeta/CD19-depleted stem cell transplant. CDR3 nucleotide sequence: TGTGCCAGCAGTTTAGCCAGTGTTCGGCCCCAGCATTTT. The encoded protein is CASSLASVRPQHF.